Below, 27 T cell receptor beta chains from the same sample are listed, as sequenced in a study of chemoradiotherapy in HPV16-positive cancers. Assay: immunoSEQ multiplex PCR; the TCRdb copy retains only in-frame clones and omits some. Of around 30,000 clones in the sample, around 92% were seen once. This specimen was blood, taken from a patient who underwent chemoradiotherapy. Receptors were obtained from a human donor with HPV-associated anogenital cancer.

The chain recombines TRBV6-1 with TRBJ1-6; 9 bases are a match to TRBD1. V lost 7 bases, J lost 13 bases, and 11 bases stayed unmatched. The V gene's germline CDR1 is MNHNS and CDR2 SASEGT. The CDR3 totals 14 residues. DNA for the CDR3: TGTGCCAGCAAACCGGGACAGGGCCTCTTCCCCCTCCACTTT. This encodes CASKPGQGLFPLHF.

Only one count was recorded for this clone. V and J are TRBV5-1 and TRBJ2-1; D is unresolved. The V gene's germline CDR1 is SGHRS and CDR2 YFSETQ. This CDR3 has 16 amino acids. V shed 1 base and J shed 11 bases, with 22 bases lying between them. The DNA for the CDR3 is TGCGCCAGCAGCTTGCCTCCATCGACATCTACTCTACAGCAGTTCTTC. It codes for CASSLPPSTSTLQQFF.

Notes on this clone: Other DNA sequences in the sample encode the same CDR3. V and J are TRBV4-2 and TRBJ2-3, with a possible D match to TRBD1 (6 bases). Germline CDR1 is LGHNA and CDR2 is YNFKEQ. The CDR3 length is 15 residues. The V end lost 0 bases, the J end lost 5 bases, and 12 bases lay between the germline ends. The CDR3 loop is CASSQEAGAGDTQYF. Here the CDR3 DNA reads TGTGCCAGCAGCCAAGAAGCAGGGGCCGGAGATACGCAGTATTTT.

J is TRBJ1-2 and V is TRBV7-2, with D maybe TRBD1 (6 bases). Germline CDR1 SGHTA, CDR2 FQGNSA. This CDR3 has 14 residues. V was shortened by 4 bases and J by 6 bases, with 15 bases between the two germline ends. The CDR3 loop is CASSSRQAPHGYTF. In DNA form, the CDR3 reads TGTGCCAGCAGCTCTCGACAGGCCCCCCATGGCTACACCTTC.

Here the CDR3 reads CASSAPQNTGELFF. The CDR3 nucleotides read TGTGCCAGCAGTGCCCCCCAAAACACCGGGGAGCTGTTTTTT. The rearrangement links TRBV6-1 to TRBJ2-2, with no clear D. This CDR3 has 14 amino acids. V shed 4 bases and J shed 2 bases, with 8 bases lying between them. The germline gives CDR1 MNHNS, CDR2 SASEGT.

The V gene is TRBV4-3, the J gene TRBJ2-1; 7 bases match TRBD2. Trimming removed 0 bases from V and 0 bases from J; junction bases left unmatched: 2. The V gene's germline CDR1 is LGHNA and CDR2 YSLEER. The CDR3 is 16 amino acids. The CDR3 DNA reads as TGCGCCAGCAGCCAAGAATCGGGGGGCTCCTACAATGAGCAGTTCTTC. This codes for CASSQESGGSYNEQFF.

This rearrangement joins TRBV4-2 to TRBJ2-2; D is ambiguous. The CDR3 is 14 residues long. From germline, CDR1 is LGHNA and CDR2 YNFKEQ. V was clipped by 4 bases and J by 2 bases, with 8 bases between them. The CDR3 here is CASSLAVNTGELFF. The CDR3 bases are TGTGCCAGCAGCCTGGCAGTAAACACCGGGGAGCTGTTTTTT.

This clone was seen a handful of times. The rearrangement links TRBV5-4 to TRBJ2-7; no definite D call. CDR3 length: 14 residues. Germline-derived CDR1 and CDR2 are SGHNT and YYREEE (reference sequence). V was clipped by 5 bases and J by 0 bases, with 12 bases between them. The CDR3 loop is CASSEVADSYEQYF. The DNA for the CDR3 is TGTGCCAGCAGTGAGGTAGCCGACTCCTACGAGCAGTACTTC.

This clone was found once. The chain employs TRBV9 and TRBJ1-1, with D maybe TRBD1 (5 bases). Trimming stripped 3 bases from V and 4 bases from J, with 13 bases between. CDR3 length: 14 amino acids. CDR1 and CDR2 from the germline V gene are SGDLS and YYNGEE. CDR3 bases: TGTGCCAGCAGCGCCGGGACCTCAATCACTGAAGCTTTCTTT. This gives the protein CASSAGTSITEAFF.

V and J are TRBV9 and TRBJ1-2; D remains ambiguous. CDR1 is SGDLS and CDR2 is YYNGEE in the germline V gene. The CDR3 contains 15 residues. Between the trimmed V and J ends, which lost 1 base and 0 bases, there was a span of 10 bases. CDR3 residues: CASSVNQYSNYGYTF. Here the CDR3 DNA reads TGTGCCAGCAGCGTAAATCAGTACTCTAACTATGGCTACACCTTC.

The chain is built from TRBV19 and TRBJ1-5, with unresolved D. V shed 2 bases and J shed 5 bases, with 10 bases lying between them. Per the germline V gene, CDR1 is LNHDA and CDR2 is SQIVND (reference sequence). The CDR3 has 14 amino acids. The CDR3 DNA reads TGTGCCAGTAGTATATTCCCCAAATATCAGCCCCAGCATTTT. Amino acids: CASSIFPKYQPQHF.

The chain carries TRBV6-5 and TRBJ1-1; the D is unclear. CDR1 and CDR2 from the germline V gene are MNHEY and SVGAGI. The CDR3 totals 14 residues. Trimming took off 2 bases at V and 1 base at J, with 8 bases between the two ends. CDR3 sequence reads: CASSYLTGNTEAFF. CDR3 nucleotide sequence: TGTGCCAGCAGTTACCTCACGGGGAACACTGAAGCTTTCTTT.

The chain recombines TRBV18 with TRBJ1-2, with TRBD1 as a possible D gene (6 bases). Per the germline V gene, CDR1 is KGHSH and CDR2 is LQKENI. This CDR3 is 15 amino acids long. V lost 0 bases and J lost 4, with 12 bases in between. The CDR3 coding sequence is TGTGCCAGCTCACCACCATTACAGGGACTCTATGGCTACACCTTC. This encodes CASSPPLQGLYGYTF.

The chain links TRBV7-8 to TRBJ1-1; maybe TRBD1 (5 bases). Trimming cost V 1 base and J 5 bases, with 11 bases left between them. CDR3 length equals 14 residues. Germline lookup yields CDR1 SGHVS and CDR2 FQNEAQ. CDR3 sequence: CASSLEGSGTEAFF. The CDR3 DNA follows: TGTGCCAGCAGCTTAGAAGGATCAGGGACTGAAGCTTTCTTT.

V gene TRBV6-5 combines with J gene TRBJ1-4, with TRBD1 matching 9 bases. The length of the CDR3 is 15 residues. V lost 4 bases, J lost 8 bases, and 8 bases stayed unmatched. Germline CDR1 MNHEY, CDR2 SVGAGI. The CDR3: CASSSSGTGNEKLFF. The CDR3 DNA reads as TGTGCCAGCAGTTCCTCTGGGACAGGGAACGAAAAACTGTTTTTT.

V is TRBV7-2 and J is TRBJ2-7; 7 nucleotides line up with TRBD2. CDR1 and CDR2 from the germline V gene are SGHTA and FQGNSA. V dropped 1 base and J dropped 1; count of bases not matched to a gene: 7. This CDR3 has 16 amino acids. DNA of the CDR3: TGTGCCAGCAGCTTAGAACTACAGCGGGGTTCCTACGAGCAGTACTTC. Its translation: CASSLELQRGSYEQYF.

This clone occurred once. V gene TRBV11-3 combines with J gene TRBJ2-2; TRBD1 might be the D (6 bases). Germline values: CDR1 SGHNT, CDR2 YENEEA. This CDR3 comprises 15 residues. V lost 3 bases to trimming and J lost 7 bases, with 15 bases between them. Here the CDR3 reads CASSLDPGTNGELFF. As DNA, the CDR3 is TGTGCCAGCAGCTTGGACCCCGGGACAAACGGGGAGCTGTTTTTT.

The rearrangement links TRBV30 to TRBJ1-5, with no clear D. V dropped 2 bases and J dropped 9 bases, with 11 bases sitting between them. Germline CDR1 reads GTSNPN; CDR2 reads SVGIG (reference sequence). The CDR3 sequence is 12 residues long. The CDR3 region is CAWSTSVPPQHF. CDR3 sequence (DNA): TGTGCCTGGAGTACCAGTGTTCCGCCCCAGCATTTT.

This chain joins TRBV7-9 and TRBJ2-7, with 11 bases identical to TRBD1. V lost 4 bases and J lost 3; bases outside the gene matches: 5. The V gene's germline CDR1 is SEHNR and CDR2 FQNEAQ (reference sequence). The CDR3 spans 15 residues. As DNA, the CDR3 is TGTGCCAGCAGCTCAGGGACAGGGGGGGTCTACGAGCAGTACTTC. Translated: CASSSGTGGVYEQYF. Based on the CDR3 plus reference TRBV7-9 and TRBJ2-7, the full variable domain is DTGVSQNPRHKITKRGQNVTFRCDPISEHNRLYWYRQTLGQGPEFLTYFQNEAQLEKSRLLSDRFSAERPKGSFSTLEIQRTEQGDSAMYLCASSSGTGGVYEQYFGPGTRLTVT.

The V gene is TRBV18, the J gene TRBJ1-1; no firm D call. V was pared by 4 bases and J by 5 bases, with 11 bases between. Looked up from germline, CDR1 is KGHSH and CDR2 is LQKENI. The CDR3 length is 13 residues. CDR3 sequence: CASSLNGATEAFF. The CDR3 DNA reads as TGTGCCAGCTCACTTAATGGAGCGACTGAAGCTTTCTTT. The full variable domain, completed using reference TRBV18 and TRBJ1-1, is NAGVMQNPRHLVRRRGQEARLRCSPMKGHSHVYWYRQLPEEGLKFMVYLQKENIIDESGMPKERFSAEFPKEGPSILRIQQVVRGDSAAYFCASSLNGATEAFFGQGTRLTVV.

The chain's CDR3 is CASSPGYLSTNEKLFF. CDR3 coding DNA: TGTGCCAGCAGTCCCGGGTATCTTTCAACTAATGAAAAACTGTTTTTT. This rearrangement joins TRBV4-2 to TRBJ1-4; D gene uncertain. The length of the CDR3 is 16 residues. V lost 6 bases to trimming and J lost 0 bases, with 14 bases between them. Germline CDR1 reads LGHNA; CDR2 reads YNFKEQ.

This chain joins TRBV10-3 and TRBJ1-1; 8 nucleotides agree with TRBD1. CDR3 length equals 14 residues. V was clipped by 6 bases and J by 5 bases; unmatched bases: 8. Germline loops: CDR1 ENHRY, CDR2 SYGVKD. CDR3 sequence reads: CAIRSDRAQTEAFF. CDR3 DNA sequence: TGTGCCATCAGGTCGGACAGGGCGCAGACTGAAGCTTTCTTT.

The chain recombines TRBV7-9 with TRBJ1-1; no definite D call. V dropped 0 bases and J dropped 1 base, with 6 bases sitting between them. This CDR3 is built from 14 residues. CDR1 and CDR2 from the germline V gene are SEHNR and FQNEAQ (reference sequence). The CDR3 is CASSLAYQNTEAFF. The CDR3 region has the DNA TGTGCCAGCAGCTTAGCGTATCAGAACACTGAAGCTTTCTTT.

This chain links TRBV7-4 with TRBJ2-3, with 9 bases identical to TRBD2. Germline loops: CDR1 SGHVT, CDR2 SQSDAQ. The V gene end was trimmed by 3 bases and the J gene end by 0 bases; junction bases not matched to a gene: 7. This CDR3 is built from 17 residues. CDR3 residues: CASSFRLAEGSTDTQYF. The CDR3 DNA follows: TGTGCCAGCAGCTTCCGACTAGCGGAAGGGAGCACAGATACGCAGTATTTT.

This chain links TRBV5-4 with TRBJ1-2; D is perhaps TRBD1 (5 bases). Deletions cut 3 bases from V and 8 bases from J, with 23 bases between. Germline V lookup: CDR1 SGHNT, CDR2 YYREEE (reference sequence). The CDR3 covers 16 residues. CDR3 sequence reads: CASSWEPDRGAAGYTF. As DNA, the CDR3 is TGTGCCAGCAGCTGGGAACCGGACCGGGGCGCGGCGGGCTACACCTTC. The variable domain in full, completed from reference TRBV5-4 and TRBJ1-2, reads ETGVTQSPTHLIKTRGQQVTLRCSSQSGHNTVSWYQQALGQGPQFIFQYYREEENGRGNFPPRFSGLQFPNYSSELNVNALELDDSALYLCASSWEPDRGAAGYTFGSGTRLTVV.

This rearrangement joins TRBV6-5 to TRBJ2-3; D is undetermined. The V gene lost 4 bases and the J gene lost 3 bases, with 11 bases spanning the gap. The CDR3 totals 14 residues. From germline, CDR1 is MNHEY and CDR2 SVGAGI. CDR3 protein: CASSSPPQTDTQYF. CDR3 DNA sequence: TGTGCCAGCAGTTCGCCTCCGCAAACAGATACGCAGTATTTT.

This clone appeared a few times. V and J are TRBV19 and TRBJ1-5; D possibly corresponds to TRBD1 (5 bases). Germline assignment: CDR1 LNHDA and CDR2 SQIVND (reference sequence). CDR3 length: 13 amino acids. Trimming removed 3 bases from V and 7 bases from J, with 10 bases in between. As DNA, the CDR3 is TGTGCCAGTAGTATCGCAGGGTACCAGCCCCAGCATTTT. This sequence encodes CASSIAGYQPQHF. Full variable domain (rest looked up from reference TRBV19 and TRBJ1-5): DGGITQSPKYLFRKEGQNVTLSCEQNLNHDAMYWYRQDPGQGLRLIYYSQIVNDFQKGDIAEGYSVSREKKESFPLTVTSAQKNPTAFYLCASSIAGYQPQHFGDGTRLSIL.